This record looks at one TCR beta chain sequence and its context. This clone came up once. Its antigen is currently not known. No base quality information exists; no much larger clone differs at one position. The germline V gene (reference sequence) yields SGHNT for CDR1 and YYREEE for CDR2. V is trimmed back by 4 bases and J by 4 bases, and the junction contains 7 bases that no gene match accounts for. Reading from cysteine to phenylalanine, the CDR3 counts 15 amino acids. Here the CDR3 DNA is all that survives: 45 bases in frame from base 1. Enrolling through a virtual design, the prospective study's participants ranged in age from roughly 18 to 95 years and lived across roughly 23 United States geographic areas. In the prospective study, cohorts were assigned on the basis of participant-reported clinical history obtained from a screening survey and a study questionnaire. ImmuneRACE Cohort 3 recovered participants were defined by two consecutive negative NP/OP PCR tests, healthcare professional clearance, or symptom resolution. In the prospective study, mobile phlebotomists collected whole blood, serum and a nasopharyngeal or oropharyngeal swab from each participant. Over an approximately 2-month period, participants in the prospective study had the option of providing additional blood draws and questionnaires. Blood samples from the prospective study were shipped frozen or at room temperature prior to DNA extraction.

The immunoSEQ Assay, a bias-controlled multiplex PCR, was used to amplify TCRbeta CDR3 regions from genomic DNA. The paper's data handling went like this. The number of nucleated cells in each sample was estimated by amplification of reference gene primers within the assay. To quantify the absolute abundance of each unique TCRbeta CDR3 rearrangement, sequence reads were collapsed and filtered. For each sample, productive Simpson clonality was calculated as the square root of Simpson's diversity index over productive rearrangements. This is the immuneACCESS table as TCRdb keeps it, with only in-frame sequences that have V and J called. A part of the clones is gone; compared with another copy, unresolved V genes explain less than half, and the rest is unexplained. V and J calls and clone size are those listed in that table; D and trimming were worked out from the DNA. The sample table holds about 330,000 clones, of which around nine tenths were seen once. Together, the top ten hold approximately 5% of the sample.

The data originate from a study of blood T cell repertoires in COVID-19 (dated by TCRdb to the early 2020s). Study-wide context: Collaborator samples came from the United States, Italy and Spain and covered acute and convalescent phases of COVID-19. Where available, HLA class I and class II types were obtained from metadata supplied by the sample provider rather than from assay-based typing. Subjects who had been exposed to COVID-19, were actively infected with it, or had recovered from it provided the deeply sampled blood TCRbeta repertoires that made up the dataset. Sample metadata almost always included a de-identified subject ID, COVID-19 status, age in years and sex. The material from the prospective study consisted of cDNA or gDNA derived from T cells, B-cell-depleted T cells, or PBMCs. Samples came from the ongoing ImmuneRACE study (first 160 participants) plus 1,254 subjects from 6 global collaborators. The repertoires were made available in a free public database intended to serve as a resource for research on the immune response to SARS-CoV-2. Summary of the overall study and its limitations: Clinical and demographic metadata were provided uncurated, with the amount varying by source and participant.

Sequenced input: PBMCs or T cells enriched from blood (not recorded which). The chain joins TRBV5-4 to TRBJ1-1; 10 bases in between match TRBD1. The source of this sequence is a woman in her twenties or thirties who had recovered from COVID-19. The bases read TGTGCCAGCAGCCCCGGGACAGGGGCTGTCACTGAAGCTTTCTTT. Translated, it gives CASSPGTGAVTEAFF.